Shown below are 14 T cell receptor beta chains from a single sample sequenced in a study of CD8+CD57+ T cells in acquired aplastic anemia. Genomic DNA was employed as the template in profiling TCR beta VDJ and CDR3. TCRdb reprocessed the reads with MiXCR, giving one entry per CDR3 protein. The table shows around 190,000 distinct CDR3 sequences, with about 59% occurring only once. Sequences were obtained from sorted CD4+, CD8+, or CD8+CD57+ T cells (not recorded which) from PBMCs. The receptors originated from a human donor in good health.

This clonotype appeared once. This rearrangement joins TRBV20-1 to TRBJ2-1, with a tentative D call TRBD2 (7 bases). Between the trimmed V and J ends, which lost 6 bases and 7 bases, there was a span of 22 bases. Germline CDR1 is DFQATT and CDR2 is SNEGSKA (reference sequence). The CDR3 has 15 amino acids. The DNA of the CDR3 is TGCAGTGCCAAAAGGGGGGGAGGGCCCGAAAATGAGCAGTTCTTC. Translated: CSAKRGGGPENEQFF.

This clonotype was seen many times. J is TRBJ2-1 and V is TRBV19; D possibly matches TRBD1 or TRBD2 (6 bases each). CDR3 length: 15 residues. V was clipped by 10 bases and J by 0 bases, with 16 bases between them. Germline CDR1 and CDR2: LNHDA and SQIVND (reference sequence). The chain's CDR3 is CATIGGGSSYNEQFF. The CDR3, as DNA: TGTGCCACCATAGGAGGGGGGAGCTCCTACAATGAGCAGTTCTTC.

The gene calls are TRBV7-4 and TRBJ2-1; the D is unclear. Germline CDR1 reads SGHVT; CDR2 reads SQSDAQ. The CDR3 runs to 12 residues. The V end was cut by 5 bases, the J end by 9 bases, with 11 bases between. CDR3 in amino acids: CASSVENGEQFF. The CDR3 DNA follows: TGTGCCAGCAGCGTAGAGAATGGTGAGCAGTTCTTC.

This clonotype came up a few times. A much more abundant neighbour one base away suggests this may be a read error. For the CDR3, the DNA is TGTGCCAACAGCCACGGGAGACAAACAGATACGCAGTATTTT. Protein product: CANSHGRQTDTQYF. The rearrangement joins TRBV5-4 to TRBJ2-3, with a weak D call TRBD2 (6 bases). This CDR3 is built from 14 residues. Germline-derived CDR1 and CDR2 are SGHNT and YYREEE (reference sequence).

About this clonotype: The junction shows a germline mismatch at one end, possibly a read error. The V call is TRBV5-6, the J call TRBJ2-1; 8 bases align to TRBD1. Germline-derived CDR1 and CDR2 are SGHDT and YYEEEE. The CDR3 spans 16 residues. The DNA of the CDR3 is TGTGCCAGCAGCTTGAAACAGGGGGTAGCCTACAATGAGCAGTCCTTC. Protein: CASSLKQGVAYNEQSF.

The chain combines TRBV25-1 with TRBJ2-5, with TRBD2 matching over 10 bases. The junction had 11 bases not matched to a gene; V was cut back by 3 bases and J by 7 bases. CDR1 and CDR2 (germline): MGHDK, SYGVNS. The CDR3 contains 16 residues. CDR3 amino acids: CASSESLAGGLGTQYF. The CDR3 DNA follows: TGTGCCAGCAGTGAGTCGTTAGCGGGAGGCTTAGGGACCCAGTACTTC.

The chain combines TRBV12-3 or TRBV12-4 with TRBJ1-6; D ambiguous. The CDR3 loop spans 13 amino acids. V shed 8 bases and J shed 8 bases, with 13 bases lying between them. Here the CDR3 DNA reads TGTGCCAGCTCACCATCTAAGGATTCACCCCTCCACTTT. Translating gives CASSPSKDSPLHF.

V and J are TRBV5-1 and TRBJ2-5; D not resolved. The CDR3 runs 13 residues. Germline CDR1 SGHRS, CDR2 YFSETQ. Trimming removed 5 bases from V and 1 base from J, with 9 bases in between. CDR3: CASRTQLQETQYF. CDR3 nucleotides: TGCGCCAGCAGGACCCAGCTCCAAGAGACCCAGTACTTC.

This chain links TRBV7-2 with TRBJ2-5, with 9 bases lining up with TRBD1. Germline trimming cut 5 bases from V and 2 bases from J; bases unmatched to any gene: 9. The germline V gene has CDR1 SGHTA and CDR2 FQGNSA. The CDR3 is 16 residues long. The CDR3 DNA follows: TGTGCCAGCAGCGAGGACCGGGACAGGGTACAAGAGACCCAGTACTTC. It is translated as CASSEDRDRVQETQYF.

The gene calls are TRBV29-1 and TRBJ2-7, with TRBD1 identical over 11 bases. Trimming took 6 bases from V and 5 from J; bases not matched to a gene: 12. CDR3 length equals 15 residues. CDR1 SQVTM and CDR2 ANQGSEA come from the germline V gene. CDR3 in DNA: TGCAGCGTCGCATCTACCGGGACAGGGGGGAACGAGCAGTACTTC. This gives the protein CSVASTGTGGNEQYF.

This clonotype was recorded at least ten times. The chain combines TRBV4-1 with TRBJ2-1; the D gene is possibly TRBD1 (6 bases). In germline, CDR1 is MGHRA, CDR2 YSYEKL. The CDR3 runs 14 residues. Trimming removed 2 bases from V and 9 bases from J, with 14 bases in between. The CDR3 reads CASSQPGTTAEQFF. CDR3 nucleotides: TGCGCCAGCAGCCAACCCGGGACAACGGCTGAGCAGTTCTTC.

This clonotype was counted a few times. The chain joins TRBV6-4 to TRBJ1-2, with 8 bases matching TRBD1. J was trimmed by 7 bases and V by 4 bases; bases with no gene match: 8. Germline CDR1 and CDR2: MRHNA and SNTAGT. The length of the CDR3 is 14 residues. This CDR3 reads CASSGVGQELGYTF. DNA of the CDR3: TGTGCCAGCAGTGGGGTGGGACAGGAGCTTGGCTACACCTTC.

This clonotype was found many times. This chain uses TRBV19 with TRBJ2-1; D is uncertain. This CDR3 comprises 15 residues. Trimming left V 3 bases short and J 0 bases short, with 9 bases between. Germline CDR1 is LNHDA and CDR2 is SQIVND (reference sequence). The CDR3 nucleotides read TGTGCCAGTAGTATGAAGACCAGCTCCTACAATGAGCAGTTCTTC. Translated: CASSMKTSSYNEQFF.

The table lists this clonotype with many counts. The J gene is TRBJ2-3, the V gene TRBV24-1; D may correspond to TRBD1 or TRBD2 (5 bases each). Germline V gives CDR1 KGHDR, CDR2 SFDVKD. V was trimmed by 4 bases and J by 2 bases, leaving 12 bases between them. The CDR3 consists of 15 residues. DNA of the CDR3: TGTGCCACCAGTGACCGCCGGGACCCCACAGATACGCAGTATTTT. Protein product: CATSDRRDPTDTQYF.